This T cell receptor beta chain was sequenced in a study of T-cell memory formation after mild COVID-19. The CDR3 extends over 17 amino acids. Germline V gives CDR1 MNHNS, CDR2 SASEGT. Using its own MiXCR run on the 5' RACE reads, TCRdb lists one record per CDR3 protein. The sample consists of 270,000 or so distinct CDR3 sequences, approximately 19% of them appearing once. This clonotype was seen more than once but under ten times. What it binds is not known. The junction shows a germline mismatch at one end, possibly a read error. Study-level points and caveats: Of the contracting clones, CD4+ ones lay mainly in CM and EM, and CD8+ ones in EMRA.

The V gene is TRBV6-1, the J gene TRBJ2-3, with 8 bases identical to TRBD1. The sequencing input was PBMCs or a T cell subset sorted from them (not recorded which). The receptor comes from a man aged 18 to 30 who had mild COVID-19 (a few samples of this study predate the infection). Cell type and time point are not known. The CDR3 DNA follows: TGTGCCAGCAGTGAAGTACAAGGACAGGGTAGCAGAGATACGCAGTATTTT. Translation: CASSEVQGQGSRDTQYF.